The sequence of this T cell receptor beta chain was determined in a study of blood T cell repertoires in COVID-19 (dated by TCRdb to 2020 to 2021). At the level of the whole study: Samples covering the acute and convalescent phases of COVID-19 were provided by collaborators in the United States, Italy and Spain. The prospective study material was composed of cDNA or gDNA derived from T cells, B-cell-depleted T cells, or PBMCs. Deeply sampled blood TCRbeta repertoires from subjects exposed to, actively infected with, or recovered from COVID-19 were included in the dataset. The repertoires were released in a freely available public database intended as a resource for research on the immune response to SARS-CoV-2. The samples were drawn from the first 160 participants of the ongoing ImmuneRACE study and from about 1,200 subjects provided by 6 global collaborators. Sample metadata almost always included a de-identified subject ID, COVID-19 status, age in years and sex. Where available, HLA class I and class II types were taken from metadata supplied by the sample provider and were not determined by assay-based typing. General findings and caveats noted by the study authors: Clinical and demographic metadata were provided uncurated, with the amount varying by source and participant.

Each collaborating institution followed its own protocols to collect whole blood in K2EDTA tubes. For TCRbeta analysis, collaborator samples were shipped as frozen whole blood, as isolated PBMCs, or as DNA extracted from either sample type. The immunoSEQ Assay, a bias-controlled multiplex PCR, was used to amplify TCRbeta CDR3 regions from genomic DNA. Concerning the study's data processing: Within the assay, amplification of reference gene primers was used to estimate how many nucleated cells each sample contained. To quantify the absolute abundance of each unique TCRbeta CDR3 rearrangement, sequence reads were collapsed and filtered. For each sample, productive Simpson clonality was calculated as the square root of Simpson's diversity index over productive rearrangements. TCRdb obtained this table from immuneACCESS and retained in-frame rearrangements with V and J assigned. These tables miss some clones; where compared with another copy, unresolved V genes account for less than half of the shortfall, and the remainder is unexplained. That table furnishes V, J and clone size, whereas the DNA furnished D and trimming. In all, the sample holds 56,000 or so clones, and around 90% of those were seen once. The top ten constitute about a fifth of the sample.

Reading the germline V gene (reference sequence) gives CDR1 MNHEY and CDR2 SMNVEV. V is cut back by 6 bases and J by 7 bases, with 10 bases in the junction unmatched. Reading from cysteine to phenylalanine, the CDR3 counts 15 amino acids. Only CDR3 DNA is held: 45 bases, read in frame from base 1. In the case of this clone: No antigen is known for it. The input lacks base qualities; no much larger clone sits a single base away.

The receptor was isolated from a human donor in a cohort sampled during active COVID-19. The rearrangement joined TRBV27 to TRBJ2-7; 12 central bases correspond to TRBD2. Sequenced material: peripheral blood. The DNA sequence is TGTGCCAGCAGGACACTAGCGGGGGGTTCGGGGGAGCAGTACTTC. This gives the protein CASRTLAGGSGEQYF.